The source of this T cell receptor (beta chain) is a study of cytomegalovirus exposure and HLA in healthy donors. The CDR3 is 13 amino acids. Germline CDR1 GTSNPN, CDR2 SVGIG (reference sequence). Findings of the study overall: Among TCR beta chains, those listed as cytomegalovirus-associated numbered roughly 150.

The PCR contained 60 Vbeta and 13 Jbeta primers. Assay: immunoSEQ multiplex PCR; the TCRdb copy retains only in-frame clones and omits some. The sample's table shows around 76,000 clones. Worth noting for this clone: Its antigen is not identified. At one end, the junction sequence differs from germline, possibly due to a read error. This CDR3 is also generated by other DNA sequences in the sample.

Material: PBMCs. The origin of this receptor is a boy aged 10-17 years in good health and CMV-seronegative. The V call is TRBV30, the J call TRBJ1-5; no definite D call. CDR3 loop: CAWSVSSNQPQHF. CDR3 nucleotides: TGTGCCTGGAGTGTTAGTAGCAATCAGCCCCAACATTTT.